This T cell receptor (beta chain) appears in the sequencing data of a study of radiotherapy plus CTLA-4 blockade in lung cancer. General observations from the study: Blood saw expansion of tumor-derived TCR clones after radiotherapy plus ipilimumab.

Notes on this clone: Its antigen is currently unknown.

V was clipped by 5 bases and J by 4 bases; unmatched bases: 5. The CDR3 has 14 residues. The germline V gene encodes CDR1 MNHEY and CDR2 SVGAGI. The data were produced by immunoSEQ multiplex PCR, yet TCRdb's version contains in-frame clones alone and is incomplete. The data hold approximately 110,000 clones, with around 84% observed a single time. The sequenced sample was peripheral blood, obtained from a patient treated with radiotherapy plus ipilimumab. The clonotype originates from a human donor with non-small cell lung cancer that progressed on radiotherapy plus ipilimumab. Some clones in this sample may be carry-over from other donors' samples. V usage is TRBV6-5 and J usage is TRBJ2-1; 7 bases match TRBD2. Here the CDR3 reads CASSLTSRYNEQFF. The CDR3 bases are TGTGCCAGCAGTCTGACTAGCCGATACAATGAGCAGTTCTTC.